Below are 11 T cell receptor beta chains sequenced from a single sample in a study of blood T cells in healthy people across ages (dated by TCRdb to the mid-2010s). Library preparation used 5' RACE. TCRdb lists the instrument as Illumina HiSeq 2500. A second about 7 to 11 cycle PCR used a sample-barcoded 5' primer and a J-beta primer mix. Starting from the raw public reads, TCRdb applied fastp trimming at Q25, assembled clones with MiXCR and retained in-frame beta chains. Here each entry gathers all rows of one CDR3 protein and keeps the most common genes and DNA. This sample has 700,000 to 800,000 distinct CDR3 sequences in its table, and roughly 44% of those were observed once. In total, the top ten clones hold around a fifth of the sample. Material: blood. These TCRs come from a woman in her sixties in good health.

This clonotype was picked up a small number of times. The chain recombines TRBV27 with TRBJ2-3; TRBD1 agrees at 7 bases. In germline, CDR1 is MNHEY, CDR2 SMNVEV (reference sequence). The V segment lost 6 bases and the J segment 2 bases; nucleotides outside the gene matches: 8. The CDR3 is 15 amino acids. The CDR3 sequence: CASRASDRFTDTQYF. DNA of the CDR3: TGTGCCAGCAGGGCCTCGGACAGGTTCACAGATACGCAGTATTTT.

This clonotype was detected many times. The chain recombines TRBV7-2 with TRBJ2-1; no clear D gene. The germline V gene has CDR1 SGHTA and CDR2 FQGNSA. V was trimmed by 4 bases and J by 1 base, leaving 5 bases between them. CDR3 length: 13 amino acids. CDR3 sequence reads: CASSSISYNEQFF. In DNA, the CDR3 is TGTGCCAGCAGCTCGATTTCCTACAATGAGCAGTTCTTC.

This clonotype has only a few counts. This sequence joins TRBV12-3 or TRBV12-4 and TRBJ1-5; D unclear. This CDR3 is built from 15 residues. Trimming shortened V by 2 bases and J by 4 bases, and 12 bases separated the two germline ends. The CDR3 DNA sequence: TGTGCCAGCAGTTTAAATCAAGATCGGAATCAGCCCCAGCATTTT. This sequence encodes CASSLNQDRNQPQHF.

The chain employs TRBV29-1 and TRBJ2-5, with 12 nucleotides matching TRBD2. CDR1 is SQVTM and CDR2 is ANQGSEA in the germline V gene. The CDR3 runs 15 residues. V gave up 5 bases and J gave up 5 bases; unmatched junction bases: 9. The CDR3 loop reads CSVSKTSGRIETQYF. As DNA, the CDR3 is TGCAGCGTTTCCAAGACTAGCGGGAGAATTGAGACCCAGTACTTC.

This chain connects TRBV5-6 to TRBJ1-6, with D perhaps matching TRBD1 (5 bases). CDR1 SGHDT and CDR2 YYEEEE come from the germline V gene. CDR3 length equals 15 residues. Trimming took off 4 bases at V and 6 bases at J, with 14 bases between the two ends. The CDR3 DNA reads as TGTGCCAGCAGCCAATCGACAGTTCCTAATTCACCCCTCCACTTT. It is translated as CASSQSTVPNSPLHF.

In the case of this clonotype: This may arise from a read error, as a much more abundant clone is one base away. The chain employs TRBV10-3 and TRBJ2-1, with TRBD2 identical over 10 bases. CDR1 and CDR2 (germline): ENHRY, SYGVKD. CDR3 size: 15 residues. The junction had 9 bases not matched to a gene; V was cut back by 3 bases and J by 10 bases. The DNA of the CDR3 is TGTGCCATCAGTGACTTCGGGACTAGCGCCTTGGAGCAGTTCTTC. Encoded protein: CAISDFGTSALEQFF.

The chain joins TRBV18 to TRBJ2-1, with 11 bases lining up with TRBD2. The junction had 10 bases not matched to a gene; V was cut back by 3 bases and J by 9 bases. Germline CDR1 is KGHSH and CDR2 is LQKENI. This CDR3 is built from 16 residues. CDR3 coding DNA: TGTGCCAGCTCACCGTCTGGGCTAGCGGGAGGACGTGAGCAGTTCTTC. It codes for CASSPSGLAGGREQFF.

The chain carries TRBV9 and TRBJ1-5, with D unclear. V shed 4 bases and J shed 0 bases, with 11 bases lying between them. Per germline, CDR1 SGDLS and CDR2 YYNGEE. The CDR3 length is 15 residues. CDR3 in DNA: TGTGCCAGCAGCCCGGACGCTTATAGCAATCAGCCCCAGCATTTT. Its protein is CASSPDAYSNQPQHF. The full variable domain, in which reference TRBV9 and TRBJ1-5 provide the parts outside the CDR3, is DSGVTQTPKHLITATGQRVTLRCSPRSGDLSVYWYQQSLDQGLQFLIQYYNGEERAKGNILERFSAQQFPDLHSELNLSSLELGDSALYFCASSPDAYSNQPQHFGDGTRLSIL.

The chain uses TRBV6-4 and TRBJ2-1, with 8 nucleotides matching TRBD2. Germline V gene data show CDR1 as MRHNA and CDR2 as SNTAGT. With V trimmed by 0 bases and J by 0 bases, 7 bases remained unmatched. The CDR3 is 18 residues long. CDR3 amino acids: CASSDSATSDHSYNEQFF. CDR3 DNA: TGTGCCAGCAGTGACTCTGCGACTAGCGATCACTCCTACAATGAGCAGTTCTTC.

This chain connects TRBV29-1 to TRBJ2-2; D remains ambiguous. The length of the CDR3 is 11 residues. V was clipped by 4 bases and J by 9 bases, with 9 bases between them. Germline CDR1 is SQVTM and CDR2 is ANQGSEA. CDR3 sequence: CSVAARWELFF. CDR3 in DNA: TGCAGCGTTGCCGCTAGATGGGAGCTGTTTTTT.

The genes are TRBV12-3 or TRBV12-4 and TRBJ1-1; D not resolved. The CDR3 consists of 14 residues. V gave up 5 bases and J gave up 0 bases, with 10 bases separating them. DNA for the CDR3: TGTGCCAGCAGTCCCCCCCGGGTGAACACTGAAGCTTTCTTT. It yields the protein CASSPPRVNTEAFF.